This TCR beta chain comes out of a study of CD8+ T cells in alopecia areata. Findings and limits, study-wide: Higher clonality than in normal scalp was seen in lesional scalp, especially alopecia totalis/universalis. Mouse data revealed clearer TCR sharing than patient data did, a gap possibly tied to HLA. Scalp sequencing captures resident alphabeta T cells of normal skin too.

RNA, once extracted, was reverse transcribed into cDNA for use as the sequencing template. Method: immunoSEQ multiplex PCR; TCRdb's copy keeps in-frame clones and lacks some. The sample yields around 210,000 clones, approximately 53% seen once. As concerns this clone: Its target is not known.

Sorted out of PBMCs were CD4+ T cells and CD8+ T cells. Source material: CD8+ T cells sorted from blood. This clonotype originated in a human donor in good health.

The CDR3 protein is CASSPTARTSSHEQYF. CDR3 sequence (DNA): TGTGCCAGCAGTCCGACAGCTAGGACTAGTTCCCACGAGCAGTACTTC. The V gene is TRBV27, the J gene TRBJ2-7; 7 bases match TRBD2. The CDR3 has 16 amino acids. Germline loops: CDR1 MNHEY, CDR2 SMNVEV (reference sequence). J lost 5 bases, V lost 5 bases, and 15 bases had no gene match.